What follows are 26 T cell receptor beta chains derived from one specimen sequenced in a study of cytomegalovirus exposure and HLA in healthy donors. The PCR ran on 60 Vbeta and 13 Jbeta primers. Sequencing used immunoSEQ multiplex PCR; TCRdb keeps in-frame clones, though not all of them. This table holds 130,000 or so clones, roughly 72% found once. The specimen was PBMCs. The source of these receptors is a male donor in good health and CMV-seronegative.

V is TRBV2 and J is TRBJ2-2, with a possible D match to TRBD1 (6 bases). V was shortened by 8 bases and J by 2 bases, with 9 bases between the two germline ends. The CDR3 totals 13 residues. Germline loops: CDR1 SNHLY, CDR2 FYNNEI. The CDR3 protein is CASSGDNTGELFF. Written as DNA, the CDR3 is TGTGCCAGCTCAGGGGACAACACCGGGGAGCTGTTTTTT.

V gene TRBV4-3 combines with J gene TRBJ2-3, with 11 bases fitting TRBD1. This CDR3 comprises 15 residues. Germline loops: CDR1 LGHNA, CDR2 YSLEER. V shed 4 bases, J shed 3 bases, and the junction held 3 bases outside the gene matches. The CDR3 DNA sequence: TGCGCCAGCAGCCGGGGACAGGGGGTAACAGATACGCAGTATTTT. It is translated as CASSRGQGVTDTQYF.

The chain recombines TRBV7-2 with TRBJ2-1, with 8 bases lining up with TRBD1. The germline CDR1 and CDR2 sequences are SGHTA and FQGNSA. The CDR3 has 15 amino acids. V gave up 1 base and J gave up 2 bases; unmatched junction bases: 1. CDR3 in DNA: TGTGCCAGCAGCTTAGACAGGGGGACCTACAATGAGCAGTTCTTC. Encoded protein: CASSLDRGTYNEQFF. Filled out from reference TRBV7-2 and TRBJ2-1, the complete variable domain reads GAGVSQSPSNKVTEKGKDVELRCDPISGHTALYWYRQSLGQGLEFLIYFQGNSAPDKSGLPSDRFSAERTGGSVSTLTIQRTQQEDSAVYLCASSLDRGTYNEQFFGPGTRLTVL.

CDR3 loop: CAWTEQTGPLYEQYF. CDR3 bases: TGTGCCTGGACGGAACAGACAGGGCCCCTTTACGAGCAGTACTTC. The rearrangement joins TRBV30 to TRBJ2-7, with 7 positions matching TRBD1. CDR1 and CDR2 from the germline V gene are GTSNPN and SVGIG (reference sequence). The CDR3 is 15 amino acids. V trimming: 4 bases; J trimming: 4 bases; junction bases outside the gene matches: 13. Using reference TRBV30 and TRBJ2-7 for the parts outside the CDR3, the full variable domain is SQTIHQWPATLVQPVGSPLSLECTVEGTSNPNLYWYRQAAGRGLQLLFYSVGIGQISSEVPQNLSASRPQDRQFILSSKKLLLSDSGFYLCAWTEQTGPLYEQYFGPGTRLTVT.

This clone was seen only a few times. The chain links TRBV19 to TRBJ1-5; D might be TRBD1 (5 bases). V was pared by 5 bases and J by 0 bases, with 8 bases between. Germline V gene data show CDR1 as LNHDA and CDR2 as SQIVND (reference sequence). The CDR3 has 14 amino acids. The CDR3 DNA is TGTGCCAGTAGTCCTACAGGTAGCAATCAGCCCCAGCATTTT. Translating it yields CASSPTGSNQPQHF.

The chain uses TRBV14 and TRBJ1-1, with D tentatively TRBD1 (5 bases). The length of the CDR3 is 13 residues. Germline V gene data show CDR1 as SGHDN and CDR2 as FVKESK. Trimming removed 0 bases from V and 5 bases from J, with 7 bases in between. CDR3 sequence (DNA): TGTGCCAGCAGCCAAGAACAGGTGACTGAAGCTTTCTTT. Its translation: CASSQEQVTEAFF.

The chain joins TRBV2 to TRBJ1-6; perhaps TRBD1 as D (5 bases). The CDR3 totals 17 residues. The V gene's germline CDR1 is SNHLY and CDR2 FYNNEI. The V end lost 8 bases, the J end lost 6 bases, and 23 bases lay between the germline ends. CDR3 coding DNA: TGTGCCAGCTCTAGAAGTCAGGGAAACCTCTCTAATTCACCCCTCCACTTT. Translation: CASSRSQGNLSNSPLHF. The full variable domain, completed using reference TRBV2 and TRBJ1-6, is EPEVTQTPSHQVTQMGQEVILRCVPISNHLYFYWYRQILGQKVEFLVSFYNNEISEKSEIFDDQFSVERPDGSNFTLKIRSTKLEDSAMYFCASSRSQGNLSNSPLHFGNGTRLTVT.

This chain joins TRBV9 and TRBJ2-5; no definite D call. CDR1 and CDR2 from the germline V gene are SGDLS and YYNGEE. CDR3 size: 10 residues. V lost 5 bases and J 5 bases, leaving 4 bases between the germline ends. Here the CDR3 DNA reads TGTGCCAGCAGGAGGGAGACCCAGTACTTC. Protein product: CASRRETQYF.

J is TRBJ2-1 and V is TRBV4-2, with unresolved D. CDR3 size: 15 residues. Germline CDR1 is LGHNA and CDR2 is YNFKEQ. Trimming removed 4 bases at V and 9 bases at J, with 19 bases between. The DNA for the CDR3 is TGTGCCAGCAGCCCGTCCTGGGCAGAAGTAATTGAGCAGTTCTTC. Amino acid sequence: CASSPSWAEVIEQFF.

This chain joins TRBV30 and TRBJ2-2; D gene uncertain. This CDR3 contains 13 residues. Trimming took off 4 bases at V and 0 bases at J, with 6 bases between the two ends. Germline values: CDR1 GTSNPN, CDR2 SVGIG (reference sequence). This CDR3 is CAWTVTNTGELFF. Written as DNA, the CDR3 is TGTGCCTGGACAGTAACGAACACCGGGGAGCTGTTTTTT.

This clone was counted between two and nine times. This same CDR3 is encoded by further DNA sequences in the sample. The chain carries TRBV7-3 and TRBJ1-1, with unresolved D. The V end lost 0 bases, the J end lost 3 bases, and 5 bases lay between the germline ends. This CDR3 is built from 13 residues. Germline V gene lookup returns CDR1 SGHTA and CDR2 FQGTGA. The CDR3, as DNA: TGTGCCAGCAGCTTAACAGAGGACACTGAAGCTTTCTTT. Protein product: CASSLTEDTEAFF.

J is TRBJ2-3 and V is TRBV7-9, with D possibly matching TRBD1 (5 bases). V dropped 3 bases and J dropped 1 base, with 5 bases sitting between them. The germline V gene has CDR1 SEHNR and CDR2 FQNEAQ (reference sequence). This CDR3 is built from 13 residues. DNA for the CDR3: TGTGCCAGCAGCTTGACAGGCACAGATACGCAGTATTTT. This translates into CASSLTGTDTQYF.

The J gene is TRBJ1-1, the V gene TRBV7-8; unclear D gene. The CDR3 length is 13 residues. The germline V gene encodes CDR1 SGHVS and CDR2 FQNEAQ. Trimming took 2 bases from V and 6 from J, leaving 10 bases between them. The CDR3 DNA reads TGTGCCAGCAGCTTACCCCCCCCGGCTGAAGCTTTCTTT. Translated, it gives CASSLPPPAEAFF.

J is TRBJ2-7 and V is TRBV5-8; 8 nucleotides match TRBD1. V lost 0 bases and J lost 2; bases outside the gene matches: 13. CDR1 SGHTS and CDR2 YDEGEE come from the germline V gene. This CDR3 is 18 amino acids long. The DNA for the CDR3 is TGTGCCAGCAGCTTGGGTTCAGGGGGCAGCGGGCTTCCCTACGAGCAGTACTTC. Its protein product is CASSLGSGGSGLPYEQYF.

The chain links TRBV5-4 to TRBJ2-7; 7 nucleotides line up with TRBD1. V lost 2 bases to trimming and J lost 5 bases; unmatched junction nucleotides: 4. The CDR3 consists of 13 residues. Germline CDR1 is SGHNT and CDR2 is YYREEE (reference sequence). The CDR3 spells CASSFVGGNEQYF. For the CDR3, the DNA is TGTGCCAGCAGCTTCGTAGGGGGCAACGAGCAGTACTTC.

This sequence joins TRBV28 and TRBJ2-7, with 7 bases lining up with TRBD2. Unmatched junction bases numbered 3, after V lost 4 bases and J lost 0 bases. The germline V gene has CDR1 MDHEN and CDR2 SYDVKM. The CDR3 consists of 14 residues. The DNA of the CDR3 is TGTGCCAGCAGTTCTAGCGGTAGCTCCTACGAGCAGTACTTC. Amino acids: CASSSSGSSYEQYF.

The sample holds a few counts of this clone. The chain has TRBV19 and TRBJ1-1; D is ambiguous. Germline V gene sequence: CDR1 LNHDA, CDR2 SQIVND (reference sequence). The CDR3 extends over 14 amino acids. Trimming stripped 8 bases from V and 2 bases from J, with 15 bases between. CDR3 region: CASCEAHTNTEAFF. The CDR3 coding sequence is TGTGCCAGTTGCGAGGCACATACCAACACTGAAGCTTTCTTT.

This clone showed up just a few times. One end of the junction varies from germline; a read error may be responsible. This chain links TRBV7-9 with TRBJ1-6; the match to TRBD1 covers 8 bases. The CDR3 has 15 amino acids. CDR1 and CDR2 (germline): SEHNR, FQNEAQ (reference sequence). CDR3 amino acids: CSSSLGDRRNSPLHF. The CDR3, as DNA: TGTTCCAGCAGCTTAGGGGACAGGAGAAATTCACCCCTCCACTTT.

The chain links TRBV15 to TRBJ1-5; no firm D call. Germline CDR1 is LNHNV and CDR2 is YYDKDF (reference sequence). Trimming removed 0 bases at V and 7 bases at J, with 10 bases between. The CDR3 length is 14 residues. CDR3 DNA sequence: TGTGCCACCAGCAGAGAGCGGTTCGGACAGCCCCAGCATTTT. Translation gives CATSRERFGQPQHF. The full variable domain, rest sourced from reference TRBV15 and TRBJ1-5, is DAMVIQNPRYQVTQFGKPVTLSCSQTLNHNVMYWYQQKSSQAPKLLFHYYDKDFNNEADTPDNFQSRRPNTSFCFLDIRSPGLGDTAMYLCATSRERFGQPQHFGDGTRLSIL.

The J gene is TRBJ2-7, the V gene TRBV29-1; tentative D call: TRBD1 (6 bases). The CDR3 consists of 14 residues. Germline CDR1 and CDR2: SQVTM and ANQGSEA. Trimming cost V 4 bases and J 2 bases, with 15 bases left between them. CDR3 region: CSVGGRGQTYEQYF. The CDR3 DNA reads TGCAGCGTTGGGGGGAGAGGACAGACCTACGAGCAGTACTTC.

This clone came up a few times. CDR3 loop: CASRSGTGGTEAFF. The CDR3 DNA reads TGTGCCAGCAGATCCGGGACAGGGGGGACTGAAGCTTTCTTT. The chain joins TRBV5-4 to TRBJ1-1; 11 bases fit TRBD1. Germline lookup yields CDR1 SGHNT and CDR2 YYREEE (reference sequence). V shed 5 bases, J shed 5 bases, and the junction held 5 bases outside the gene matches. There are 14 residues in the CDR3. The whole variable domain, filled in from reference TRBV5-4 and TRBJ1-1, reads ETGVTQSPTHLIKTRGQQVTLRCSSQSGHNTVSWYQQALGQGPQFIFQYYREEENGRGNFPPRFSGLQFPNYSSELNVNALELDDSALYLCASRSGTGGTEAFFGQGTRLTVV.

The V and J genes are TRBV5-5 and TRBJ2-7, with D perhaps matching TRBD1 (5 bases). The germline gives CDR1 SGHKS, CDR2 YYEKEE (reference sequence). The length of the CDR3 is 14 residues. With 0 bases removed from V and 2 bases from J, the gap between germline ends came to 9 bases. The CDR3 region has the DNA TGTGCCAGCAGCTTGGACGCCAGGGCCTACGAGCAGTACTTC. Its protein product is CASSLDARAYEQYF. Looking up the rest from reference TRBV5-5 and TRBJ2-7 gives the full variable domain: DAGVTQSPTHLIKTRGQQVTLRCSPISGHKSVSWYQQVLGQGPQFIFQYYEKEERGRGNFPDRFSARQFPNYSSELNVNALLLGDSALYLCASSLDARAYEQYFGPGTRLTVT.

The rearrangement uses TRBV13 and TRBJ1-3; D gene ambiguous. The CDR3 runs 15 residues. Trimming took off 6 bases at V and 0 bases at J, with 12 bases between the two ends. Per germline, CDR1 PRHDT and CDR2 FYEKMQ (reference sequence). The CDR3 is CASSPGTSSGNTIYF. In DNA form, the CDR3 reads TGTGCCAGCAGTCCAGGAACCTCCTCTGGAAACACCATATATTTT.

J is TRBJ1-1 and V is TRBV30, with D hard to call. V was pared by 1 base and J by 5 bases, with 11 bases between. This CDR3 is 13 amino acids long. Germline V gene sequence: CDR1 GTSNPN, CDR2 SVGIG (reference sequence). The CDR3: CAWSGSVETEAFF. The DNA of the CDR3 is TGTGCCTGGAGTGGTTCGGTAGAAACTGAAGCTTTCTTT.

This CDR3 reads CASSSRTSGEQTQYF. The CDR3 nucleotides are TGTGCCAGCAGCTCACGGACTAGCGGGGAGCAGACCCAGTACTTC. The chain carries TRBV11-2 and TRBJ2-5; 12 bases fit TRBD2. The trim removed 4 bases at V and 6 bases at J, leaving 6 bases unmatched. CDR3 size: 15 residues. In germline, CDR1 is SGHAT, CDR2 FQNNGV.

V usage is TRBV7-8 and J usage is TRBJ1-5; 7 bases align to TRBD1. The CDR3 length is 16 residues. Trimming at V came to 0 bases and at J to 1 base, leaving 3 bases not matched to a gene. In germline, CDR1 is SGHVS, CDR2 FQNEAQ. CDR3 amino acids: CASSLATGMSNQPQHF. The CDR3 coding sequence is TGTGCCAGCAGCTTAGCGACAGGGATGAGCAATCAGCCCCAGCATTTT.